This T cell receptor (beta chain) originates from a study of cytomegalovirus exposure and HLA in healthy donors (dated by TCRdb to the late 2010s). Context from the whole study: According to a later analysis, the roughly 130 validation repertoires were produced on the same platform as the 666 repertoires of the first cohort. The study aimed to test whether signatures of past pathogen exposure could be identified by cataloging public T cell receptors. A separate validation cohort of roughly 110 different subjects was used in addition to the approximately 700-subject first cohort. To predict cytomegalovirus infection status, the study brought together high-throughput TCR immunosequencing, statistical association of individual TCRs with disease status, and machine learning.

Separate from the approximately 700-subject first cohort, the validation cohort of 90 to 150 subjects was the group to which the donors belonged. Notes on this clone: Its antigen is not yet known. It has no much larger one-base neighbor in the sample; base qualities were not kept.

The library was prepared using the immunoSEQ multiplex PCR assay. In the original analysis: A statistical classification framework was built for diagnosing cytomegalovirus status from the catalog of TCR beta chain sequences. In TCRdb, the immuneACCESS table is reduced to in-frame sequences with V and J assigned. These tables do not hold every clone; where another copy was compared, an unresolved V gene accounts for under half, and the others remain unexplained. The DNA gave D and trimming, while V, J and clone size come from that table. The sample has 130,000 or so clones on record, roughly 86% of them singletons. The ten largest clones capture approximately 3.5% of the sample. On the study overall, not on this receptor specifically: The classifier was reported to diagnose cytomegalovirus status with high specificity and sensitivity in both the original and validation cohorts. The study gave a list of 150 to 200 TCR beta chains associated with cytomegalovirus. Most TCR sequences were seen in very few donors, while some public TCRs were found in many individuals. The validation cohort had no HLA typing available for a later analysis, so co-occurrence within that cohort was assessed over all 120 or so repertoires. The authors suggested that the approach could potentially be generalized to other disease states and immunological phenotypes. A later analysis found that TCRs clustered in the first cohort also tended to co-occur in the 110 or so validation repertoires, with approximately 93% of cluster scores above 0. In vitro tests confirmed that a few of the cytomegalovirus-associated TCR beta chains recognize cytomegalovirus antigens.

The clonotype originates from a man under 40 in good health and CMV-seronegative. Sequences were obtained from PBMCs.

Read as DNA, the sequence is TGTGCCAGCAGTTACCGTTTGAACACTGAAGCTTTCTTT. Its protein reads: CASSYRLNTEAFF. The chain links TRBV6-5 with TRBJ1-1, with the identity of the D gene unclear. From the cysteine through the phenylalanine, the CDR3 covers 13 amino acids. The entry retains the CDR3 DNA only, 39 bases that are in frame from base 1. According to the germline V gene, CDR1 reads MNHEY and CDR2 reads SVGAGI. V was cut back by 2 bases and J by 0 bases, leaving a gap of 4 bases between them.